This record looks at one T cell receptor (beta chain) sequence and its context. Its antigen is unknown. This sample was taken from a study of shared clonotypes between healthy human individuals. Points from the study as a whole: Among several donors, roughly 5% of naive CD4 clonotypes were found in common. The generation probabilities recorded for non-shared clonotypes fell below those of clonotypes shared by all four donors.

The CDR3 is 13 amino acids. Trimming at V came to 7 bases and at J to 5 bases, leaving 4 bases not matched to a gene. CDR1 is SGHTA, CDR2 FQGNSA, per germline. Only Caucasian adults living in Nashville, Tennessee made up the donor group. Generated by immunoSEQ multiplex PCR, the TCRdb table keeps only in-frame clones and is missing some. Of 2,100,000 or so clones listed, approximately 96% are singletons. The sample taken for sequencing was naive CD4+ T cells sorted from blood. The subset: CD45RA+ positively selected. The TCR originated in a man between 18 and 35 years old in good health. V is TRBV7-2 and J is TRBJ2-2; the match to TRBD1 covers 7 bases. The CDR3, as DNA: TGTGCCAGCATGTTACAGGGGACCGGGGAGCTGTTTTTT. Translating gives CASMLQGTGELFF.